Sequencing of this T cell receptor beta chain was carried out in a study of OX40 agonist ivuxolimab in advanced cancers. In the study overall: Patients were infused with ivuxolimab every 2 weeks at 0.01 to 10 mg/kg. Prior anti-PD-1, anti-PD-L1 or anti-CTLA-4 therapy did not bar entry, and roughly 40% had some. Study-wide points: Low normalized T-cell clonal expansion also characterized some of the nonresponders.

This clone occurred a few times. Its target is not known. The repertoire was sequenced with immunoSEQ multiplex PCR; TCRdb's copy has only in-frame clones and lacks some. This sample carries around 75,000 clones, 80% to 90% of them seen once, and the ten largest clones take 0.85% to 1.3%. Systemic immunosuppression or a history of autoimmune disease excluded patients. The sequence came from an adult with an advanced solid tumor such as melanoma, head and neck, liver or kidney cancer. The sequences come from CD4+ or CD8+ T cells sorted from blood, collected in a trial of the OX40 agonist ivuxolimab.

The CDR3 is CASSLWNTEAFF. The CDR3 DNA sequence: TGTGCCAGCAGCCTATGGAACACTGAAGCTTTCTTT. This chain connects TRBV5-6 to TRBJ1-1, with D hard to call. Germline lookup yields CDR1 SGHDT and CDR2 YYEEEE. CDR3 length equals 12 residues. Trimming removed 4 bases from V and 1 base from J, with 5 bases in between.